The clone carrying this T cell receptor (beta chain) appeared a few times. Its antigen is undetermined. Germline CDR1 reads ENHRY; CDR2 reads SYGVKD. CDR3 length: 15 amino acids. V lost 1 base to trimming and J lost 3 bases; unmatched junction nucleotides: 4. The source of the sample is a study of T-cell reconstitution after alpha-beta-depleted transplantation in children. Regarding the study as a whole: Surviving recipient T cells and thymic progenitors accounted for the high day-60 TCRbeta diversity observed in some patients. T-cell counts and diversity at one year following transplant were attributed mainly to newly produced T cells. Several hundred expanded graft clones reportedly supplied alpha-beta T cells about two months after transplant.

Unique molecular identifiers were used in preparing the TCRbeta library. Each CDR3 protein is one row after TCRdb ran MiXCR on the PCR reads. The sample records approximately 1,000,000 distinct CDR3 sequences, about 26% being singletons. The rearrangement joins TRBV10-3 to TRBJ2-3; 7 nucleotides agree with TRBD2. The source material was PBMCs, mostly from graft donor cells, sampled 360 days after TCRalphabeta/CD19-depleted stem cell transplant. The sequence was obtained from a boy in the first two years of life who had a stem cell transplant for SCID, so the T cells may come from the graft donor. CDR3 coding DNA: TGTGCCATCAGTGAGTTGAAAGCGGGGACAGATACGCAGTATTTT. Its translation: CAISELKAGTDTQYF.